These 30 T cell receptor beta chains share one sample of origin, sequenced in a study of cytomegalovirus exposure and HLA in healthy donors. Amplification used 60 Vbeta primers and 13 Jbeta primers. Sequenced by immunoSEQ multiplex PCR; TCRdb stores in-frame clones only, minus some. The table has over 110,000 clones, 73% seen once. Sequencing used PBMCs. All receptors come from a woman aged 35 to 49 in good health and CMV-seronegative.

The chain links TRBV6-6 to TRBJ1-2, with TRBD1 matching over 8 bases. The CDR3 sequence is 16 residues long. The J segment lost 2 bases and the V segment lost 2 bases, leaving 7 bases of the junction unmatched. Looked up from germline, CDR1 is MNHNY and CDR2 is SVGAGI (reference sequence). The CDR3 DNA sequence: TGTGCCAGCAGTTACCTACGGACAGGGCTAAACTATGGCTACACCTTC. Amino acids: CASSYLRTGLNYGYTF.

CDR3 amino acids: CASSERGGTDTQYF. DNA for the CDR3: TGTGCCAGCAGTGAGCGGGGAGGCACAGATACGCAGTATTTT. The rearrangement uses TRBV2 and TRBJ2-3; D might be TRBD2 (6 bases). V was clipped by 3 bases and J by 1 base, with 8 bases between them. The CDR3 consists of 14 residues. From germline, CDR1 is SNHLY and CDR2 FYNNEI.

This chain joins TRBV4-2 and TRBJ1-3, with D perhaps TRBD1 (6 bases). Germline V gene lookup returns CDR1 LGHNA and CDR2 YNFKEQ. This CDR3 comprises 17 residues. Trimming took off 0 bases at V and 8 bases at J, with 20 bases between the two ends. CDR3 sequence reads: CASSQDRGGGFGDTIYF. The CDR3 DNA sequence: TGTGCCAGCAGCCAAGATAGGGGTGGGGGCTTCGGCGACACCATATATTTT.

This clone was counted between two and nine times. The V and J genes are TRBV2 and TRBJ1-2, with TRBD1 identical over 8 bases. The CDR3 runs 13 residues. Germline assignment: CDR1 SNHLY and CDR2 FYNNEI. V was clipped by 4 bases and J by 8 bases; unmatched bases: 6. The CDR3 nucleotides read TGTGCCAGCAGTGTATCAGGGGGCGGCGGCTACACCTTC. It yields the protein CASSVSGGGGYTF.

This rearrangement joins TRBV19 to TRBJ2-5, with 9 bases lining up with TRBD2. CDR1 LNHDA and CDR2 SQIVND come from the germline V gene (reference sequence). Trimming removed 7 bases from V and 1 base from J; junction bases left unmatched: 7. CDR3 length: 15 residues. The CDR3 coding sequence is TGTGCCAGTAAAGTGCGGGGGGGCAGCCAAGAGACCCAGTACTTC. Translating gives CASKVRGGSQETQYF.

V gene TRBV7-2 combines with J gene TRBJ1-1; 8 bases map to TRBD1. CDR1 and CDR2 from the germline V gene are SGHTA and FQGNSA. This CDR3 contains 14 residues. The ends lost 5 bases at V and 2 bases at J; junction bases unmatched: 4. The chain's CDR3 is CASSRTGSNTEAFF. DNA of the CDR3: TGTGCCAGCAGCCGGACAGGGTCAAACACTGAAGCTTTCTTT.

V and J are TRBV2 and TRBJ1-2, with 9 nucleotides matching TRBD1. The CDR3 is 14 residues long. The trim removed 6 bases at V and 6 bases at J, leaving 8 bases unmatched. Germline loops: CDR1 SNHLY, CDR2 FYNNEI. CDR3 residues: CASSERWTGDGYTF. In DNA form, the CDR3 reads TGTGCCAGCAGCGAGAGGTGGACAGGGGATGGCTACACCTTC.

CDR3 in amino acids: CASSLWSTGTEAFF. DNA for the CDR3: TGTGCCAGCTCACTTTGGTCCACAGGAACTGAAGCTTTCTTT. This sequence joins TRBV18 and TRBJ1-1; possibly TRBD1 for D (5 bases). This CDR3 is built from 14 residues. Trimming shortened V by 4 bases and J by 5 bases, and 14 bases separated the two germline ends. The germline gives CDR1 KGHSH, CDR2 LQKENI. Full variable domain (missing parts from reference TRBV18 and TRBJ1-1): NAGVMQNPRHLVRRRGQEARLRCSPMKGHSHVYWYRQLPEEGLKFMVYLQKENIIDESGMPKERFSAEFPKEGPSILRIQQVVRGDSAAYFCASSLWSTGTEAFFGQGTRLTVV.

The chain has TRBV7-9 and TRBJ2-5; TRBD2 agrees at 15 bases. This CDR3 is 15 amino acids long. V lost 4 bases and J lost 4; bases outside the gene matches: 1. The germline CDR1 and CDR2 sequences are SEHNR and FQNEAQ (reference sequence). CDR3 bases: TGTGCCAGCAGCTCGGGACTAGCGGGGGGAGAGACCCAGTACTTC. Protein sequence: CASSSGLAGGETQYF.

This chain joins TRBV7-9 and TRBJ2-1; possibly TRBD2 for D (8 bases). Germline lookup yields CDR1 SEHNR and CDR2 FQNEAQ (reference sequence). The CDR3 length is 15 residues. V was shortened by 0 bases and J by 15 bases, with 21 bases between the two germline ends. In nucleotides, the CDR3 is TGTGCCAGCAGCTTAGCGTCGGGAGGGGGCGCCCATTTGTTCTTC. Translating it yields CASSLASGGGAHLFF.

The chain links TRBV5-6 to TRBJ1-2, with D possibly being TRBD1 (6 bases). Trimming removed 3 bases at V and 2 bases at J, with 23 bases between. Germline V gene data show CDR1 as SGHDT and CDR2 as YYEEEE. The CDR3 consists of 18 residues. CDR3 sequence reads: CASSSTGRRFGFNYGYTF. CDR3 bases: TGTGCCAGCAGCTCAACAGGGCGTAGATTTGGATTCAACTATGGCTACACCTTC.

The chain uses TRBV6-5 and TRBJ1-1; the D is unclear. CDR3 size: 13 residues. In germline, CDR1 is MNHEY, CDR2 SVGAGI. V lost 5 bases and J lost 6, with 13 bases in between. The CDR3 bases are TGTGCCAGCAGTCCATATTCCGGTGCTGAAGCTTTCTTT. Translated, it gives CASSPYSGAEAFF.

The chain is built from TRBV4-2 and TRBJ1-2, with 8 bases identical to TRBD1. V dropped 0 bases and J dropped 7; count of bases not matched to a gene: 10. The length of the CDR3 is 16 residues. CDR1 is LGHNA and CDR2 is YNFKEQ in the germline V gene. This CDR3 reads CASSQDVDRVLFGYTF. As DNA, the CDR3 is TGTGCCAGCAGCCAAGATGTGGACAGGGTGTTGTTTGGCTACACCTTC.

The V and J genes are TRBV28 and TRBJ1-5; D not certain. Germline V gives CDR1 MDHEN, CDR2 SYDVKM. This CDR3 comprises 12 residues. Trimming took 3 bases from V and 5 from J, leaving 5 bases between them. DNA for the CDR3: TGTGCCAGCAGTTTGACTCATCAGCCCCAGCATTTT. It codes for CASSLTHQPQHF.

This chain uses TRBV9 with TRBJ1-5, with D possibly being TRBD1 (5 bases). The CDR3 runs 19 residues. The V end lost 0 bases, the J end lost 0 bases, and 19 bases lay between the germline ends. In germline, CDR1 is SGDLS, CDR2 YYNGEE. In nucleotides, the CDR3 is TGTGCCAGCAGCGTAGTTGGGTTGTACGGGACTATTAGCAATCAGCCCCAGCATTTT. As protein: CASSVVGLYGTISNQPQHF.

This chain links TRBV28 with TRBJ1-5; TRBD1 is a possible D gene (5 bases). V was trimmed by 7 bases and J by 1 base, leaving 17 bases between them. This CDR3 comprises 16 residues. Germline V CDR1 and CDR2: MDHEN, SYDVKM. DNA of the CDR3: TGTGCCAGCAACAAATCAGGGATCCGCAGCAATCAGCCCCAGCATTTT. Amino acid sequence: CASNKSGIRSNQPQHF. Using reference TRBV28 and TRBJ1-5 for the parts outside the CDR3, the full variable domain is DVKVTQSSRYLVKRTGEKVFLECVQDMDHENMFWYRQDPGLGLRLIYFSYDVKMKEKGDIPEGYSVSREKKERFSLILESASTNQTSMYLCASNKSGIRSNQPQHFGDGTRLSIL.

This chain connects TRBV7-9 to TRBJ1-5; D remains ambiguous. Germline CDR1 reads SEHNR; CDR2 reads FQNEAQ (reference sequence). This CDR3 has 18 amino acids. The ends were cut back, 1 base at V and 0 bases at J, with 16 bases in the middle. In DNA, the CDR3 is TGTGCCAGCAGCTTAGATTTAGGGCAGGACTATAGCAATCAGCCCCAGCATTTT. Its protein product is CASSLDLGQDYSNQPQHF.

The CDR3 bases are TGTGCCAGCAGCCGGACAGGGGGTTATAACTATGGCTACACCTTC. It translates to CASSRTGGYNYGYTF. The chain has TRBV7-2 and TRBJ1-2; 10 nucleotides line up with TRBD1. V shed 5 bases, J shed 1 base, and the junction held 4 bases outside the gene matches. Germline CDR1 SGHTA, CDR2 FQGNSA. This CDR3 contains 15 residues.

This rearrangement joins TRBV9 to TRBJ1-3; TRBD1 might be the D (5 bases). This CDR3 has 15 amino acids. CDR1 SGDLS and CDR2 YYNGEE come from the germline V gene. Deletions cut 4 bases from V and 0 bases from J, with 11 bases between. The CDR3 reads CASSPGGSSGNTIYF. Here the CDR3 DNA reads TGTGCCAGCAGCCCCGGGGGAAGCTCTGGAAACACCATATATTTT.

The V call is TRBV7-8, the J call TRBJ1-5; D gene ambiguous. V was pared by 0 bases and J by 7 bases, with 7 bases between. The germline gives CDR1 SGHVS, CDR2 FQNEAQ. The CDR3 loop spans 13 amino acids. CDR3 sequence (DNA): TGTGCCAGCAGCTTAGCGCCGGGGCAGCCCCAGCATTTT. Amino acid sequence: CASSLAPGQPQHF.

The V gene is TRBV2, the J gene TRBJ1-5; no definite D call. Trimming cost V 4 bases and J 4 bases, with 14 bases left between them. CDR3 length: 15 amino acids. The germline gives CDR1 SNHLY, CDR2 FYNNEI. The chain's CDR3 is CASSVGLLRNQPQHF. The CDR3 nucleotides read TGTGCCAGCAGTGTCGGTCTTCTACGTAATCAGCCCCAGCATTTT. Looking up the rest from reference TRBV2 and TRBJ1-5 gives the full variable domain: EPEVTQTPSHQVTQMGQEVILRCVPISNHLYFYWYRQILGQKVEFLVSFYNNEISEKSEIFDDQFSVERPDGSNFTLKIRSTKLEDSAMYFCASSVGLLRNQPQHFGDGTRLSIL.

The chain employs TRBV15 and TRBJ2-3, with 8 nucleotides matching TRBD2. CDR1 and CDR2 from the germline V gene are LNHNV and YYDKDF (reference sequence). This CDR3 has 17 amino acids. Losses at the gene ends were 0 bases for V and 2 bases for J; bases not matched to a gene: 7. CDR3 protein: CATSREAAGAYTDTQYF. CDR3 coding DNA: TGTGCCACCAGCAGAGAAGCAGCGGGGGCCTACACAGATACGCAGTATTTT. Filled out from reference TRBV15 and TRBJ2-3, the complete variable domain reads DAMVIQNPRYQVTQFGKPVTLSCSQTLNHNVMYWYQQKSSQAPKLLFHYYDKDFNNEADTPDNFQSRRPNTSFCFLDIRSPGLGDTAMYLCATSREAAGAYTDTQYFGPGTRLTVL.

CDR3 coding DNA: TGCGCCAGCAGCCCGCCCGGGGTTGGCACTGAAGCTTTCTTT. Its protein is CASSPPGVGTEAFF. The V call is TRBV5-1, the J call TRBJ1-1; D is uncertain. This CDR3 spans 14 amino acids. V was shortened by 4 bases and J by 4 bases, with 14 bases between the two germline ends. Germline CDR1 SGHRS, CDR2 YFSETQ.

In regard to this clone: The sample has other DNA sequences that encode this CDR3 too. The chain has TRBV20-1 and TRBJ1-1; no clear D gene. Between the trimmed V and J ends, which lost 5 bases and 4 bases, there was a span of 8 bases. This CDR3 contains 11 residues. Germline V lookup: CDR1 DFQATT, CDR2 SNEGSKA (reference sequence). The CDR3 protein is CSASSGTEAFF. For the CDR3, the DNA is TGCAGTGCTTCATCAGGCACTGAAGCTTTCTTT.

This chain joins TRBV28 and TRBJ2-7; 7 bases agree with TRBD1. V lost 5 bases and J lost 7; bases outside the gene matches: 8. The CDR3 spans 13 residues. Germline CDR1 and CDR2: MDHEN and SYDVKM. CDR3 coding DNA: TGTGCCAGCAGTCCCACAGGGGTGGAGGAGCAGTACGTC. Amino acids: CASSPTGVEEQYV.

This sequence joins TRBV18 and TRBJ1-4; TRBD1 matches at 12 bases. CDR1 and CDR2 from the germline V gene are KGHSH and LQKENI. The trim removed 5 bases at V and 0 bases at J, leaving 4 bases unmatched. This CDR3 is 17 amino acids long. This CDR3 reads CASSMGQGASTNEKLFF. The CDR3 region has the DNA TGTGCCAGCTCAATGGGACAGGGGGCATCAACTAATGAAAAACTGTTTTTT.

The CDR3 loop is CASSYRTGGNTIYF. The CDR3 nucleotides are TGTGCCAGCAGTTACAGAACAGGGGGAAACACCATATATTTT. This chain links TRBV6-5 with TRBJ1-3, with a weak D call TRBD1 (6 bases). CDR1 is MNHEY and CDR2 is SVGAGI in the germline V gene. The V end lost 2 bases, the J end lost 4 bases, and 9 bases lay between the germline ends. The CDR3 contains 14 residues.

The chain combines TRBV12-5 with TRBJ2-7; D is possibly TRBD2 (5 bases). V gave up 3 bases and J gave up 3 bases, with 15 bases separating them. The CDR3 totals 15 residues. Germline V CDR1 and CDR2: LGHNT, FRNRAP. The CDR3 spells CASGLLGFEHYEQYF. In nucleotides, the CDR3 is TGTGCTAGTGGTTTACTAGGGTTTGAACACTACGAGCAGTACTTC. The full variable domain, with the rest looked up from reference TRBV12-5 and TRBJ2-7, is DARVTQTPRHKVTEMGQEVTMRCQPILGHNTVFWYRQTMMQGLELLAYFRNRAPLDDSGMPKDRFSAEMPDATLATLKIQPSEPRDSAVYFCASGLLGFEHYEQYFGPGTRLTVT.

The chain couples TRBV21-1 to TRBJ2-3; the listed D gene, TRBD2, was not tested against the DNA. TRBV21-1 is a pseudogene. The CDR3 length is 14 residues. The CDR3 loop is CASKVTSAADTQYF. CDR3 DNA sequence: TGTGCCAGCAAGGTAACTAGTGCGGCAGATACGCAGTATTTT.

V is TRBV7-9 and J is TRBJ2-3; D call uncertain. Germline values: CDR1 SEHNR, CDR2 FQNEAQ (reference sequence). The CDR3 runs 14 residues. V lost 2 bases and J lost 0, with 6 bases in between. DNA of the CDR3: TGTGCCAGCAGCTTAAGTACTAGCACAGATACGCAGTATTTT. This translates into CASSLSTSTDTQYF.